Listed below are T cell receptor beta chains from one sample, sequenced in a study of identical twins. TCRdb re-derived calls from the 5' RACE reads in MiXCR, one entry per CDR3 protein. This sample yields around 500,000 distinct CDR3 sequences, of which approximately 14% are seen a single time; about 0.52% belongs to the top ten. These data also featured in a second study, about yellow fever vaccine responses in identical twins.

The sample was CD4+ T cells sorted from blood. These receptors originate from a young woman in good health. Both conserved end residues are part of each CDR3. Where a row states a size, it is once, few, many or the class of an expanded clone; other rows omit it.

J: TRBJ2-3; V: TRBV5-1; size: many; CDR3: CASSLAPGATDTQYF
J: TRBJ2-5; V: TRBV7-9; size: NA; CDR3: CASSFADRGIGETQYF
J: TRBJ2-7; V: TRBV20-1; size: NA; CDR3: CSASRHEQHF
J: TRBJ2-1; V: TRBV4-1; size: many; CDR3: CASSQVVTSFTYNEQFF
J: TRBJ2-7; V: TRBV20-1; size: few; CDR3: CSANRLAGDYEQYF
J: TRBJ1-1; V: TRBV6-5; size: once; CDR3: CASSYWGSSMNTEAFF
J: TRBJ2-1; V: TRBV7-8; size: NA; CDR3: CASSLGGMYGEQFF
J: TRBJ2-5; V: TRBV20-1; size: few; CDR3: CSATGTTQETQYF
J: TRBJ2-1; V: TRBV20-1; size: NA; CDR3: CSAREAGRAYNEQFF
J: TRBJ1-5; V: TRBV6-2/TRBV6-3; size: NA; CDR3: CASRDSRDQPQHF
J: TRBJ1-2; V: TRBV20-1; size: NA; CDR3: CSADSDRSYGYTF
J: TRBJ2-5; V: TRBV29-1; size: few; CDR3: CSVYPRTGHKETQYF
J: TRBJ2-1; V: TRBV10-2; size: NA; CDR3: CASSYLSGGGYNEQFF
J: TRBJ2-3; V: TRBV29-1; size: NA; CDR3: CSVALGGRAEDTQYF
J: TRBJ2-3; V: TRBV2; size: few; CDR3: CASLGLFTDTQYF
J: TRBJ2-1; V: TRBV5-1; size: NA; CDR3: CASSLVGTTGREQFF
J: TRBJ1-1; V: TRBV7-9; size: NA; CDR3: CASSLGLQNTEAFF
J: TRBJ2-3; V: TRBV28; size: NA; CDR3: CASTRQGLTVNTQYF
J: TRBJ2-7; V: TRBV5-1; size: many; CDR3: CASSIGRTNYEQYF
J: TRBJ2-5; V: TRBV29-1; size: NA; CDR3: CSALPGQGFQETQYF
J: TRBJ2-2; V: TRBV5-1; size: NA; CDR3: CASRQNTAGELFF
J: TRBJ2-5; V: TRBV18; size: NA; CDR3: CASSPRHSKTKRTQYF
J: TRBJ2-5; V: TRBV20-1; size: NA; CDR3: CSAKRGAETQYF
J: TRBJ2-3; V: TRBV24-1; size: once; CDR3: CATSDFRGGTETQYF